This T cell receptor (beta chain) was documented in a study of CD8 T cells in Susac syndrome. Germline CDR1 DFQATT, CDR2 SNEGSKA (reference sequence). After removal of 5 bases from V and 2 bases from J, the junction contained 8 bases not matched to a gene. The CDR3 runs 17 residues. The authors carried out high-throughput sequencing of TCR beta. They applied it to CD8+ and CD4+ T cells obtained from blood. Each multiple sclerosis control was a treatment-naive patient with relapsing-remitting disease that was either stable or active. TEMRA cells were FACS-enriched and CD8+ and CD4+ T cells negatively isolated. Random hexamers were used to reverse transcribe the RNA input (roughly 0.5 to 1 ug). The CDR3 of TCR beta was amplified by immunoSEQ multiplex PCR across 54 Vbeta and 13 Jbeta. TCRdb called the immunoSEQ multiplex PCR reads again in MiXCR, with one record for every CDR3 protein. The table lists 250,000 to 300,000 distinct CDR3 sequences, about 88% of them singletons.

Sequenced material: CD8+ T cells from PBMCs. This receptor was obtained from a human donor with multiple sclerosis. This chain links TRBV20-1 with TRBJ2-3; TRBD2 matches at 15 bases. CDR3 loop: CSAWGTSGRPVTDTQYF. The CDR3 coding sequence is TGCAGTGCTTGGGGGACTAGCGGGAGGCCCGTCACAGATACGCAGTATTTT.